This entry lists 30 T cell receptor beta chains sequenced from one sample in a study of blood T cells in healthy people across ages (dated by TCRdb to 2014 to 2015). Library generation was performed with 5' RACE. The sequencing machine was an Illumina HiSeq 2500. A second PCR of roughly 7 to 11 cycles was performed with a sample-barcoded 5' primer and a J-beta primer mix. TCRdb reran the public reads through fastp at Q25 and MiXCR, keeping productive beta chains. Rows matching on CDR3 protein sequence are summarized as one entry with the most common DNA and genes. This sample comprises approximately 600,000 distinct CDR3 sequences, around 54% of them detected only once. The ten biggest clones cover 30% to 45% of the sample. Sequenced: blood. The receptors here all came from a man between 60 and 75 years old in good health.

Many counts were recorded for this clonotype. The chain carries TRBV14 and TRBJ1-6; unclear D gene. V was cut by 4 bases and J by 0 bases, with 4 bases left in between. Per germline, CDR1 SGHDN and CDR2 FVKESK. The CDR3 has 14 amino acids. The CDR3 loop reads CASSPSSYNSPLHF. The CDR3 bases are TGTGCCAGCAGCCCTAGCTCCTATAATTCACCCCTCCACTTT. The full variable domain, rest sourced from reference TRBV14 and TRBJ1-6, is EAGVTQFPSHSVIEKGQTVTLRCDPISGHDNLYWYRRVMGKEIKFLLHFVKESKQDESGMPNNRFLAERTGGTYSTLKVQPAELEDSGVYFCASSPSSYNSPLHFGNGTRLTVT.

The V and J genes are TRBV3-1 and TRBJ1-2; possible D gene TRBD1, 6 bases. The germline CDR1 and CDR2 sequences are LGHDT and YNNKEL (reference sequence). The V gene lost 4 bases and the J gene lost 7 bases, with 16 bases spanning the gap. This CDR3 contains 14 residues. CDR3 sequence reads: CASSPSRGRGGYTF. As DNA, the CDR3 is TGTGCCAGCAGCCCCTCACGGGGGCGGGGTGGCTACACCTTC.

The chain carries TRBV27 and TRBJ1-6; D remains unclear. V was pared by 5 bases and J by 7 bases, with 15 bases between. The CDR3 has 15 residues. Germline loops: CDR1 MNHEY, CDR2 SMNVEV (reference sequence). The CDR3 sequence: CASSPRSPSNSPLHF. CDR3 coding DNA: TGTGCCAGCAGTCCCAGGAGCCCCTCAAATTCACCCCTCCACTTT.

In its sample, this clonotype was seen once. The chain carries TRBV12-5 and TRBJ2-1; TRBD1 matches at 7 bases. Germline V gene sequence: CDR1 LGHNT, CDR2 FRNRAP. The CDR3 runs 16 residues. V trimming: 2 bases; J trimming: 7 bases; junction bases outside the gene matches: 11. In nucleotides, the CDR3 is TGTGCTAGTGGTTTGCGGCTAGGGCAGGGGGTGAATGAGCAGTTCTTC. It yields the protein CASGLRLGQGVNEQFF.

V gene TRBV12-3 or TRBV12-4 combines with J gene TRBJ2-1; 10 bases are shared with TRBD2. V shed 5 bases, J shed 0 bases, and the junction held 4 bases outside the gene matches. This CDR3 comprises 16 residues. CDR3 sequence reads: CASSPSGGHSYNEQFF. The CDR3 region has the DNA TGTGCCAGCAGTCCTAGCGGGGGCCACTCCTACAATGAGCAGTTCTTC.

V gene TRBV6-1 combines with J gene TRBJ1-2, with a tentative D call TRBD1 (6 bases). Germline values: CDR1 MNHNS, CDR2 SASEGT. CDR3 size: 12 residues. With 4 bases removed from V and 7 bases from J, the gap between germline ends came to 10 bases. The CDR3 loop is CASSADRLGYTF. The CDR3 DNA sequence: TGTGCCAGCAGTGCTGACAGGCTTGGCTACACCTTC.

The chain links TRBV2 to TRBJ2-7; the D gene is possibly TRBD2 (6 bases). The CDR3 extends over 14 amino acids. V was trimmed by 2 bases and J by 5 bases, leaving 13 bases between them. CDR1 is SNHLY and CDR2 is FYNNEI in the germline V gene. The CDR3 DNA follows: TGTGCCAGCAGTGAAAGCCCAGGGAGGAACGAGCAGTACTTC. Translated: CASSESPGRNEQYF.

V gene TRBV15 combines with J gene TRBJ2-5; no clear D gene. This CDR3 comprises 13 residues. V lost 3 bases and J 4 bases, leaving 9 bases between the germline ends. Germline V gene lookup returns CDR1 LNHNV and CDR2 YYDKDF (reference sequence). The CDR3 sequence: CATSSRFRETQYF. The CDR3 DNA reads TGTGCCACCAGCAGTCGGTTCCGAGAGACCCAGTACTTC.

The V and J genes are TRBV6-6 and TRBJ1-2, with 9 positions matching TRBD1. The germline CDR1 and CDR2 sequences are MNHNY and SVGAGI (reference sequence). J was trimmed by 5 bases and V by 5 bases; bases with no gene match: 9. CDR3 length: 15 residues. CDR3 sequence: CASSLGQGRGYGYTF. CDR3 DNA sequence: TGTGCCAGCAGTCTGGGACAGGGCCGGGGATATGGCTACACCTTC.

A remark on this clonotype: Mismatch with germline at one junction end may stem from a read error. The gene calls are TRBV13 and TRBJ2-7; TRBD1 might be the D (6 bases). The CDR3 is made up of 14 amino acids. Germline V gene lookup returns CDR1 PRHDT and CDR2 FYEKMQ (reference sequence). CDR3 sequence: CASSSQGSLYEQCF. CDR3 bases: TGTGCCAGCAGCTCCCAGGGGAGCCTCTACGAGCAGTGCTTC.

This clonotype was found a few times. The genes are TRBV18 and TRBJ2-5; 10 bases are a match to TRBD1. This CDR3 has 13 residues. V was pared by 6 bases and J by 11 bases, with 9 bases of the junction left unmatched. CDR1 and CDR2 (germline): KGHSH, LQKENI. CDR3 sequence (DNA): TGTGCCAGCTCGGGGACAGGGGTCTATGAGCAGTACTTC. Amino acids: CASSGTGVYEQYF.

Concerning this clonotype itself: At one of its ends the junction is not consistent with the germline gene, which may arise from a read error. The V call is TRBV6-5, the J call TRBJ2-6; no definite D call. CDR3 length: 16 residues. The germline CDR1 and CDR2 sequences are MNHEY and SVGAGI. The CDR3 coding sequence is TGTGCCGGCAGTTACTCGCGGCCTCCAGGGGCCAACGTCCTGACTTTC. Encoded protein: CAGSYSRPPGANVLTF.

The V call is TRBV5-1, the J call TRBJ1-4, with 7 positions matching TRBD1. Unmatched junction bases numbered 9, after V lost 4 bases and J lost 6 bases. The CDR3 sequence is 15 residues long. Germline values: CDR1 SGHRS, CDR2 YFSETQ. DNA of the CDR3: TGCGCCAGCAGCCGCCGGACAGGTGGAGATGAAAAACTGTTTTTT. Its translation: CASSRRTGGDEKLFF.

This clonotype occurred many times. The chain combines TRBV3-1 with TRBJ2-5, with 11 bases lining up with TRBD2. J gave up 5 bases and V 3 bases, and 5 bases lay outside the gene matches. This CDR3 spans 15 amino acids. Germline CDR1 and CDR2: LGHDT and YNNKEL (reference sequence). CDR3 in DNA: TGTGCCAGCAGCCATGATAGCGGGGGGGTGGAGACCCAGTACTTC. It codes for CASSHDSGGVETQYF.

CDR3 region: CASWQGATYTEAFF. The CDR3 coding sequence is TGTGCCAGCTGGCAGGGGGCCACGTACACTGAAGCTTTCTTT. The rearrangement uses TRBV6-1 and TRBJ1-1; 8 bases fit TRBD1. The CDR3 spans 14 residues. CDR1 is MNHNS and CDR2 is SASEGT in the germline V gene. J lost 3 bases, V lost 8 bases, and 8 bases had no gene match.

This clonotype was found a few times. V and J are TRBV6-1 and TRBJ2-3; D is undetermined. The CDR3 length is 13 residues. Trimming removed 6 bases from V and 6 bases from J, with 13 bases in between. Germline loops: CDR1 MNHNS, CDR2 SASEGT. CDR3 sequence: CASRWDGPDTQYF. The CDR3 nucleotides read TGTGCCAGCAGGTGGGATGGGCCCGATACGCAGTATTTT.

The chain combines TRBV10-1 with TRBJ2-5, with TRBD2 identical over 13 bases. CDR1 is WNHNN and CDR2 is SYGVQD in the germline V gene (reference sequence). V was pared by 3 bases and J by 2 bases, with 3 bases of the junction left unmatched. The CDR3 runs to 16 residues. CDR3 sequence reads: CASSDPGLAGQETQYF. DNA of the CDR3: TGCGCCAGCAGTGACCCGGGACTAGCGGGACAAGAGACCCAGTACTTC.

The CDR3 bases are TGCAGTGCTAGTTTTAGGGAAGAGACCCAGTACTTC. This codes for CSASFREETQYF. The V call is TRBV20-1, the J call TRBJ2-5; no reliable D call. V was shortened by 3 bases and J by 3 bases, with 8 bases between the two germline ends. The CDR3 loop spans 12 amino acids. Looked up from germline, CDR1 is DFQATT and CDR2 is SNEGSKA (reference sequence).

The V and J genes are TRBV27 and TRBJ2-1; 10 nucleotides agree with TRBD1. Per the germline V gene, CDR1 is MNHEY and CDR2 is SMNVEV (reference sequence). The CDR3 contains 15 residues. V was clipped by 4 bases and J by 5 bases; unmatched bases: 5. Here the CDR3 DNA reads TGTGCCAGCAGTTCGACAGGGGGCGAGCACAATGAGCAGTTCTTC. It specifies CASSSTGGEHNEQFF.

This chain uses TRBV7-9 with TRBJ2-5, with D perhaps matching TRBD2 (8 bases). The CDR3 is 16 residues long. Germline CDR1 is SEHNR and CDR2 is FQNEAQ (reference sequence). The V and J ends lost 5 bases and 2 bases respectively, with 18 bases between them. The CDR3 DNA is TGTGCCAGCAGCCCCGAGGGGGCGGGGGGTCAAGAGACCCAGTACTTC. Encoded protein: CASSPEGAGGQETQYF. Looking up the rest from reference TRBV7-9 and TRBJ2-5 gives the full variable domain: DTGVSQNPRHKITKRGQNVTFRCDPISEHNRLYWYRQTLGQGPEFLTYFQNEAQLEKSRLLSDRFSAERPKGSFSTLEIQRTEQGDSAMYLCASSPEGAGGQETQYFGPGTRLLVL.

V usage is TRBV18 and J usage is TRBJ2-7; the D is unclear. CDR3 length: 13 residues. Germline CDR1 and CDR2: KGHSH and LQKENI. Trimming pared 2 bases from V and 3 bases from J, leaving 8 bases between. CDR3 amino acids: CASSPGPDYEQYF. The CDR3 coding sequence is TGTGCCAGCTCACCAGGGCCGGACTACGAGCAGTACTTC.

The chain joins TRBV7-9 to TRBJ1-2, with a weak D call TRBD1 (5 bases). The CDR3 sequence is 15 residues long. From germline, CDR1 is SEHNR and CDR2 FQNEAQ (reference sequence). Trimming pared 5 bases from V and 4 bases from J, leaving 17 bases between. CDR3 nucleotides: TGTGCCAGCAGCCCTCCGGAGTCCGGGGCCTATGGCTACACCTTC. Translated, it gives CASSPPESGAYGYTF.

This chain links TRBV6-4 with TRBJ2-1; 8 bases line up with TRBD1. CDR1 is MRHNA, CDR2 SNTAGT, per germline. The CDR3 covers 15 residues. The V gene end was trimmed by 4 bases and the J gene end by 7 bases; junction bases not matched to a gene: 9. CDR3: CASSATGVEGNEQFF. CDR3 nucleotide sequence: TGTGCCAGCAGTGCGACAGGGGTCGAGGGTAATGAGCAGTTCTTC.

The sample holds a few counts of this clonotype. This chain uses TRBV5-1 with TRBJ2-3; D gene uncertain. From germline, CDR1 is SGHRS and CDR2 YFSETQ. This CDR3 is 14 amino acids long. The germline V and J ends were trimmed by 4 bases and 4 bases, with 13 bases remaining between them. The CDR3 DNA follows: TGCGCCAGCAGCCGCCTCGTGGGCGCAGATACGCAGTATTTT. This encodes CASSRLVGADTQYF.

V and J are TRBV4-1 and TRBJ2-5, with 9 bases identical to TRBD1. The V gene end was trimmed by 4 bases and the J gene end by 3 bases; junction bases not matched to a gene: 6. The CDR3 length is 15 residues. Germline values: CDR1 MGHRA, CDR2 YSYEKL. The CDR3 bases are TGCGCCAGCAGCCCGGGACAGGGACCCGAAGAGACCCAGTACTTC. It translates to CASSPGQGPEETQYF.

This clonotype came up a few times. This rearrangement joins TRBV20-1 to TRBJ2-5, with 8 bases identical to TRBD2. Germline CDR1 reads DFQATT; CDR2 reads SNEGSKA (reference sequence). The CDR3 spans 14 residues. V lost 1 base and J lost 5; bases outside the gene matches: 6. CDR3 amino acids: CSARAGGLRETQYF. Written as DNA, the CDR3 is TGCAGTGCTAGAGCGGGGGGGCTGAGGGAGACCCAGTACTTC.

Concerning this clonotype itself: One end of the junction does not line up with germline, which may come from a read error. The chain combines TRBV6-1 with TRBJ2-5; tentatively, D is TRBD1 (6 bases). Germline values: CDR1 MNHNS, CDR2 SASEGT. The CDR3 is made up of 14 amino acids. In DNA form, the CDR3 reads TGTGCCGGCAGCCCAGGAGGACAGATAGAGACCCAGTACTTC. This translates into CAGSPGGQIETQYF.

The gene calls are TRBV28 and TRBJ2-3; 7 bases agree with TRBD1. In germline, CDR1 is MDHEN, CDR2 SYDVKM. After removal of 6 bases from V and 3 bases from J, the junction contained 0 bases not matched to a gene. The CDR3 covers 12 residues. In DNA, the CDR3 is TGTGCCAGCAGGGGACAGACAGATACGCAGTATTTT. Protein: CASRGQTDTQYF.

This chain joins TRBV5-1 and TRBJ2-3, with D uncertain. The CDR3 consists of 15 residues. Germline values: CDR1 SGHRS, CDR2 YFSETQ. V shed 0 bases and J shed 1 base, with 9 bases lying between them. CDR3 amino acids: CASSLVETGTDTQYF. Here the CDR3 DNA reads TGCGCCAGCAGCTTGGTTGAGACTGGCACAGATACGCAGTATTTT.

The CDR3 region is CASSDRVWGYTF. The CDR3 DNA reads TGTGCCAGCAGCGACAGGGTGTGGGGCTACACCTTC. The gene calls are TRBV9 and TRBJ1-2; D perhaps matches TRBD1 (6 bases). With 3 bases removed from V and 8 bases from J, the gap between germline ends came to 11 bases. The CDR3 is made up of 12 amino acids. The germline V gene has CDR1 SGDLS and CDR2 YYNGEE.